Each of the 30 T cell receptor beta chains below was sequenced from the same sample in a study of naive and memory T cell subsets. Blood and skin TCR RNA was reverse transcribed with alpha and beta constant primers. Via MiXCR, TCRdb re-called the UMI-ligation and nested PCR reads, giving one row per CDR3 protein. Among about 20,000 distinct CDR3 sequences listed, 8% to 10% were seen once. Treatment defined: skin biopsy from PPD injection site in Mantoux-positive individual. Unsorted total RNA, 1 to 1000 ng, was DNase treated before reverse transcription. Sample: skin, taken from a tuberculin skin test site. These receptors were taken from an adult in good health.

In its sample, this clonotype was seen many times. The chain recombines TRBV9 with TRBJ2-7; D may be TRBD1 (6 bases). V shed 2 bases and J shed 3 bases, with 15 bases lying between them. There are 15 residues in the CDR3. CDR1 is SGDLS, CDR2 YYNGEE, per germline. The CDR3 loop is CASSVNPGQFYEQYF. DNA of the CDR3: TGTGCCAGCAGCGTCAACCCAGGACAGTTCTACGAGCAGTACTTC.

This clonotype ranks as medium-sized. The CDR3 DNA is TGCGCCAGCAGCCAAGGCAGGGGGTTCTTGGGTGAGCAGTACTTC. Translation: CASSQGRGFLGEQYF. The genes are TRBV4-1 and TRBJ2-7; 7 positions match TRBD1. Looked up from germline, CDR1 is MGHRA and CDR2 is YSYEKL. J was trimmed by 7 bases and V by 1 base; bases with no gene match: 10. The CDR3 consists of 15 residues.

The V gene is TRBV11-2, the J gene TRBJ2-1; D is possibly TRBD1 or TRBD2 (5 bases each). From germline, CDR1 is SGHAT and CDR2 FQNNGV. The CDR3 contains 15 residues. V was cut by 5 bases and J by 8 bases, with 19 bases left in between. CDR3 loop: CASSPRASGGDEQFF. The DNA for the CDR3 is TGTGCCAGCAGCCCTCGGGCAAGTGGGGGTGATGAGCAGTTCTTC.

This clonotype has a handful of counts. The rearrangement uses TRBV20-1 and TRBJ1-4; D gene uncertain. V shed 8 bases and J shed 5 bases, with 15 bases lying between them. The CDR3 runs 13 residues. CDR1 is DFQATT, CDR2 SNEGSKA, per germline (reference sequence). The CDR3 DNA reads TGCAGTACCCGCCCCCCAGCGAATGAAAAACTGTTTTTT. Its translation: CSTRPPANEKLFF.

The rearrangement joins TRBV6-2 or TRBV6-3 to TRBJ2-3; TRBD2 agrees at 9 bases. With 0 bases clipped from V and 6 bases from J, the junction kept 10 bases outside the gene matches. This CDR3 has 17 amino acids. Germline V CDR1 and CDR2: MNHEY, SVGEGT. The CDR3, as DNA: TGTGCCAGCAGTTACTCGACTAGCGGCGGCCCCAGGGATACGCAGTATTTT. Its protein product is CASSYSTSGGPRDTQYF.

This clonotype was recorded at least ten times. The J gene is TRBJ2-7, the V gene TRBV7-2, with no clear D. The germline CDR1 and CDR2 sequences are SGHTA and FQGNSA. CDR3 length: 14 amino acids. Trimming took 0 bases from V and 4 from J, leaving 10 bases between them. The CDR3 region has the DNA TGTGCCAGCAGCTTAGCGTGGGGTGATTACGAGCAGTACTTC. It specifies CASSLAWGDYEQYF.

This clonotype was seen repeatedly, ten times or more. The V and J genes are TRBV20-1 and TRBJ2-3; D is possibly TRBD1 (6 bases). Germline lookup yields CDR1 DFQATT and CDR2 SNEGSKA (reference sequence). Deletions cut 8 bases from V and 8 bases from J, with 17 bases between. CDR3 length: 12 residues. DNA of the CDR3: TGCAGTCCCGCTGCAGGGGCGGCTACGCAGTATTTT. Amino acid sequence: CSPAAGAATQYF.

This clonotype has at least ten counts. The J gene is TRBJ2-5, the V gene TRBV12-3 or TRBV12-4, with unresolved D. This CDR3 has 14 residues. V lost 2 bases, J lost 1 base, and 8 bases lay in between. CDR3 region: CASSLPDTQETQYF. The CDR3 nucleotides are TGTGCCAGCAGTTTACCAGATACCCAAGAGACCCAGTACTTC.

In its sample, this clonotype is medium-sized. The rearrangement links TRBV4-1 to TRBJ2-5; D is undetermined. The V end was cut by 0 bases, the J end by 2 bases, with 7 bases between. The CDR3 extends over 14 amino acids. CDR1 is MGHRA and CDR2 is YSYEKL in the germline V gene. CDR3 bases: TGCGCCAGCAGCCAAGAACCAGGACAAGAGACCCAGTACTTC. It encodes CASSQEPGQETQYF.

The V gene is TRBV5-6, the J gene TRBJ2-1, with TRBD2 identical over 7 bases. V shed 3 bases, J shed 9 bases, and the junction held 18 bases outside the gene matches. Germline V gene data show CDR1 as SGHDT and CDR2 as YYEEEE. This CDR3 comprises 17 residues. The CDR3 spells CASSWRGPSGNSGEQFF. The CDR3 DNA reads TGTGCCAGCAGCTGGAGGGGTCCCAGCGGGAACTCTGGTGAGCAGTTCTTC.

This clonotype was recorded at least ten times. The chain couples TRBV3-1 to TRBJ2-1; D remains unclear. V lost 6 bases and J 0 bases, leaving 9 bases between the germline ends. The germline V gene has CDR1 LGHDT and CDR2 YNNKEL (reference sequence). The CDR3 covers 14 residues. This CDR3 is CASSIGSSYNEQFF. In DNA form, the CDR3 reads TGTGCCAGCAGTATTGGTAGCTCCTACAATGAGCAGTTCTTC.

This clonotype showed up just a few times. This chain links TRBV28 with TRBJ1-5; D ambiguous. The CDR3 length is 20 residues. The V end lost 2 bases, the J end lost 0 bases, and 23 bases lay between the germline ends. Germline V gene sequence: CDR1 MDHEN, CDR2 SYDVKM. CDR3 DNA: TGTGCCAGCAGTTTAGTCGGACTTGGGTTGGGAGGGAATAGCAATCAGCCCCAGCATTTT. Residues: CASSLVGLGLGGNSNQPQHF. Full variable domain (remainder filled in from reference TRBV28 and TRBJ1-5): DVKVTQSSRYLVKRTGEKVFLECVQDMDHENMFWYRQDPGLGLRLIYFSYDVKMKEKGDIPEGYSVSREKKERFSLILESASTNQTSMYLCASSLVGLGLGGNSNQPQHFGDGTRLSIL.

This clonotype has a count of ten or more. The chain couples TRBV28 to TRBJ2-7; 7 bases align to TRBD2. The CDR3 loop spans 15 amino acids. The V and J ends lost 6 bases and 0 bases, in that order; junction bases with no gene match: 8. Germline lookup yields CDR1 MDHEN and CDR2 SYDVKM. The CDR3 reads CASRPGGKSSYEQYF. The CDR3 coding sequence is TGTGCCAGCAGGCCCGGGGGGAAAAGCTCCTACGAGCAGTACTTC.

In its sample, this clonotype was seen many times. This sequence joins TRBV25-1 and TRBJ1-2, with unresolved D. The germline CDR1 and CDR2 sequences are MGHDK and SYGVNS. The V gene lost 2 bases and the J gene lost 8 bases, with 18 bases spanning the gap. The CDR3 loop spans 15 amino acids. CDR3 nucleotides: TGTGCCAGCAGTGAAGGCCAGGTTGTGGTGGGAGGCTACACCTTC. Amino acids: CASSEGQVVVGGYTF.

This clonotype was seen more than once but under ten times. V and J are TRBV30 and TRBJ2-5, with 7 bases matching TRBD1. The CDR3 has 13 amino acids. V shed 1 base and J 6 bases; nucleotides not matched to a gene: 5. CDR1 is GTSNPN and CDR2 is SVGIG in the germline V gene (reference sequence). The CDR3 DNA is TGTGCCTGGAGTGGACAGGGAGAGAAGACCCAGTACTTC. It encodes CAWSGQGEKTQYF.

At least ten counts were recorded for this clonotype. This sequence joins TRBV12-3 or TRBV12-4 and TRBJ2-7; the match to TRBD1 covers 9 bases. This CDR3 has 15 residues. V shed 3 bases, J shed 2 bases, and the junction held 5 bases outside the gene matches. CDR3 nucleotides: TGTGCCAGCAGTTTCTCGACAGGGGGACCCTACGAGCAGTACTTC. Residues: CASSFSTGGPYEQYF.

This clonotype was counted at least ten times. J is TRBJ2-7 and V is TRBV6-2 or TRBV6-3, with D perhaps TRBD1 or TRBD2 (5 bases each). The V end lost 5 bases, the J end lost 1 base, and 15 bases lay between the germline ends. Germline V gene lookup returns CDR1 MNHEY and CDR2 SVGEGT. This CDR3 comprises 15 residues. The CDR3 DNA follows: TGTGCCAGCAGTCCACCCGGGACGAAATCCTACGAGCAGTACTTC. This sequence encodes CASSPPGTKSYEQYF.

The chain has TRBV9 and TRBJ2-3, with a weak D call TRBD1 (5 bases). V gave up 4 bases and J gave up 2 bases, with 17 bases separating them. This CDR3 is built from 16 residues. Germline V lookup: CDR1 SGDLS, CDR2 YYNGEE. CDR3 sequence reads: CASSPLTEAVTDTQYF. DNA of the CDR3: TGTGCCAGCAGCCCTCTGACAGAGGCCGTCACAGATACGCAGTATTTT.

The chain has TRBV5-4 and TRBJ2-3, with 12 nucleotides matching TRBD2. CDR1 and CDR2 from the germline V gene are SGHNT and YYREEE (reference sequence). The CDR3 runs to 14 residues. The J segment lost 7 bases and the V segment lost 4 bases, leaving 4 bases of the junction unmatched. The CDR3 protein is CASSLAGGPYTQYF. CDR3 sequence (DNA): TGTGCCAGCAGCCTAGCGGGGGGGCCCTATACGCAGTATTTT.

This clonotype is medium-sized (0.01 to 0.1%). V usage is TRBV20-1 and J usage is TRBJ2-7; 11 bases are a match to TRBD2. The CDR3 runs 17 residues. Trimming took 3 bases from V and 6 from J; bases not matched to a gene: 16. Germline V gives CDR1 DFQATT, CDR2 SNEGSKA (reference sequence). CDR3 bases: TGCAGTGCTAGGGGTTCACGTAGCGGGAGGGCCTCCGGCGAGCAGTACTTC. Translated: CSARGSRSGRASGEQYF.

There are many counts of this clonotype. V usage is TRBV11-2 and J usage is TRBJ2-2; maybe TRBD1 (6 bases). The CDR3 contains 16 residues. V lost 10 bases, J lost 0 bases, and 18 bases lay in between. Looked up from germline, CDR1 is SGHAT and CDR2 is FQNNGV. The CDR3 DNA reads as TGTGCCACCCAAGGACAGTTTTTTCCGAACACCGGGGAGCTGTTTTTT. Its translation: CATQGQFFPNTGELFF. The variable domain in full, completed from reference TRBV11-2 and TRBJ2-2, reads EAGVAQSPRYKIIEKRQSVAFWCNPISGHATLYWYQQILGQGPKLLIQFQNNGVVDDSQLPKDRFSAERLKGVDSTLKIQPAKLEDSAVYLCATQGQFFPNTGELFFGEGSRLTVL.

Judged by abundance, this clonotype is medium-sized. V is TRBV5-1 and J is TRBJ2-7; weak D call: TRBD2 (7 bases). Per germline, CDR1 SGHRS and CDR2 YFSETQ. The CDR3 runs to 14 residues. Trimming removed 4 bases at V and 3 bases at J, with 14 bases between. CDR3 coding DNA: TGCGCCAGCAGCGGGGGGGCCTTAATCTACGAGCAGTACTTC. Its translation is CASSGGALIYEQYF.

There are many counts of this clonotype. The chain carries TRBV20-1 and TRBJ2-4, with a weak D call TRBD2 (7 bases). From germline, CDR1 is DFQATT and CDR2 SNEGSKA (reference sequence). CDR3 size: 19 residues. Trimming left V 2 bases short and J 1 base short, with 24 bases between. CDR3 in DNA: TGCAGTGCTAGACATTTTGGGACCGGACGGGGGGCGGCCAAAAACATTCAGTACTTC. Translating it yields CSARHFGTGRGAAKNIQYF.

The table lists this clonotype with many counts. One end of the junction is discordant with germline, which a read error may explain. The CDR3 spells CASSIGQSLSYEQYF. The CDR3 region has the DNA TGTGCCAGCAGCATAGGACAGTCACTTTCCTACGAGCAGTACTTC. This chain joins TRBV13 and TRBJ2-7; D is perhaps TRBD1 (6 bases). The CDR3 contains 15 residues. The germline CDR1 and CDR2 sequences are PRHDT and FYEKMQ (reference sequence). The whole variable domain, filled in from reference TRBV13 and TRBJ2-7, reads AAGVIQSPRHLIKEKRETATLKCYPIPRHDTVYWYQQGPGQDPQFLISFYEKMQSDKGSIPDRFSAQQFSDYHSELNMSSLELGDSALYFCASSIGQSLSYEQYFGPGTRLTVT.

This clonotype appeared many times. The V and J genes are TRBV5-1 and TRBJ2-2; D remains ambiguous. V dropped 7 bases and J dropped 5 bases, with 12 bases sitting between them. The CDR3 sequence is 13 residues long. Germline V gene lookup returns CDR1 SGHRS and CDR2 YFSETQ. The CDR3 reads CASYSSATGELFF. The DNA of the CDR3 is TGCGCCAGCTACTCCTCTGCTACCGGGGAGCTGTTTTTT. The variable domain in full, with the rest retrieved from reference TRBV5-1 and TRBJ2-2, is KAGVTQTPRYLIKTRGQQVTLSCSPISGHRSVSWYQQTPGQGLQFLFEYFSETQRNKGNFPGRFSGRQFSNSRSEMNVSTLELGDSALYLCASYSSATGELFFGEGSRLTVL.

This clonotype was seen a handful of times. CDR3 sequence (DNA): TGCAGTGCTACCAACCAAGAGACCCAGTACTTC. This encodes CSATNQETQYF. This chain connects TRBV20-1 to TRBJ2-5; D is undetermined. This CDR3 spans 11 amino acids. Per the germline V gene, CDR1 is DFQATT and CDR2 is SNEGSKA (reference sequence). V lost 4 bases and J lost 0, with 3 bases in between.

The chain recombines TRBV5-6 with TRBJ2-2, with 9 nucleotides matching TRBD2. Germline CDR1 is SGHDT and CDR2 is YYEEEE. V shed 4 bases and J 7 bases; nucleotides not matched to a gene: 11. This CDR3 comprises 16 residues. CDR3 residues: CASSPPAGGPGGELFF. The CDR3 nucleotides read TGTGCCAGCAGCCCCCCGGCGGGAGGGCCTGGCGGGGAGCTGTTTTTT.

This clonotype is deemed medium-sized. CDR3 loop: CASNSSLAGCPMNEQFF. CDR3 sequence (DNA): TGTGCCAGCAACTCGTCCCTAGCGGGGTGTCCTATGAATGAGCAGTTCTTC. The rearrangement links TRBV6-5 to TRBJ2-1, with 9 bases aligning to TRBD2. V lost 7 bases, J lost 7 bases, and 17 bases stayed unmatched. Per germline, CDR1 MNHEY and CDR2 SVGAGI. The CDR3 extends over 17 amino acids.

The chain is built from TRBV20-1 and TRBJ2-7, with 12 bases identical to TRBD2. J gave up 3 bases and V 5 bases, and 2 bases lay outside the gene matches. Germline V gene sequence: CDR1 DFQATT, CDR2 SNEGSKA (reference sequence). CDR3 size: 13 residues. The CDR3 loop is CSALGLAGYEQYF. In DNA form, the CDR3 reads TGCAGTGCTTTGGGACTAGCGGGCTACGAGCAGTACTTC.

The chain carries TRBV11-2 and TRBJ1-4, with no clear D. This CDR3 spans 15 amino acids. V lost 5 bases, J lost 5 bases, and 15 bases lay in between. Germline V CDR1 and CDR2: SGHAT, FQNNGV. The CDR3 DNA sequence: TGTGCCAGCAGCCCTGGGGTCGTATACAATGAAAAACTGTTTTTT. This gives the protein CASSPGVVYNEKLFF.